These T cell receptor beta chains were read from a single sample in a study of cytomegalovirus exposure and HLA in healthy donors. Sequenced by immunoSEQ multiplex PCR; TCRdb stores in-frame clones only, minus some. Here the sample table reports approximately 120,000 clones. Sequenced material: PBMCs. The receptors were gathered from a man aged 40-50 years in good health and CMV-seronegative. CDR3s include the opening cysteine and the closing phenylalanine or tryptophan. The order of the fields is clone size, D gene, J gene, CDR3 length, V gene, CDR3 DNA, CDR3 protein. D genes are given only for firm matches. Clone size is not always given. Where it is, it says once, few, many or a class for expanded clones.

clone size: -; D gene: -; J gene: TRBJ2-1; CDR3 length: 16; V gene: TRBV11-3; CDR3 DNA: TGTGCCAGCAGCTCGCGGCGAGCGAGCTCCTACAATGAGCAGTTCTTC; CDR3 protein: CASSSRRASSYNEQFF
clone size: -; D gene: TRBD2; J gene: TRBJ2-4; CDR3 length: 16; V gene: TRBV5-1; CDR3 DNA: TGCGCCAGCAGCTTGGGCCTAGCGGGAGGCCTAAACATTCAGTACTTC; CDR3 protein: CASSLGLAGGLNIQYF
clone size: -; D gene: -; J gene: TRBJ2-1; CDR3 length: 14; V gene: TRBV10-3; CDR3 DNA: TGTGCCATCAGTGTTGTCGGGGACTCTCTGGCGCAGTTCTTC; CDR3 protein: CAISVVGDSLAQFF
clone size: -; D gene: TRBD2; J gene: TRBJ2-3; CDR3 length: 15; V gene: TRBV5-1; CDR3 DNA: TGCGCCAGCAGCTCGGGGACTAGCGGCACAGATACGCAGTATTTT; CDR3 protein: CASSSGTSGTDTQYF
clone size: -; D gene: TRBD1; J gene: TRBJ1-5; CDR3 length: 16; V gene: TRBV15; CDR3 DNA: TGTGCCACCAGCAGAAGACAGGGGGCAAGCAATCAGCCCCAGCATTTT; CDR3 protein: CATSRRQGASNQPQHF
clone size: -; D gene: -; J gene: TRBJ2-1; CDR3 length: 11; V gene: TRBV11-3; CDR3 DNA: TGTGCCAGCAACGGGGGAAATGAGCAGTTCTTC; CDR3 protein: CASNGGNEQFF
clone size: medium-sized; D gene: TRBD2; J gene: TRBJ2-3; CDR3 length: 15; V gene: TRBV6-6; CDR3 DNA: TGTGCCAGCAGCCCAGGACTAGGCGAAGCAGATACGCAGTATTTT; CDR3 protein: CASSPGLGEADTQYF
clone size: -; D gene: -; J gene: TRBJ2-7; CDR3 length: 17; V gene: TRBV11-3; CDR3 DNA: TGTGCCAGCAGCTTAGACTTGGGGGGAGGAGCATCCTACGAGCAGTACTTC; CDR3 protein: CASSLDLGGGASYEQYF
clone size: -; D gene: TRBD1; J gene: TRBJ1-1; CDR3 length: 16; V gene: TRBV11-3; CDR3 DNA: TGTGCCAGCAGCTCACGGACAGGACCTTCGAACACTGAAGCTTTCTTT; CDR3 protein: CASSSRTGPSNTEAFF
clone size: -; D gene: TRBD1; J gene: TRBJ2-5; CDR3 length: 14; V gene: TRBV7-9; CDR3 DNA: TGTGCCAGCAGCTTGACAGGGGGTATGCAGACCCAGTACTTC; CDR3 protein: CASSLTGGMQTQYF
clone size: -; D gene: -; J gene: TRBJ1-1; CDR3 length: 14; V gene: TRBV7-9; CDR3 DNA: TGTGCCAGCAGCTTAGGCGGGACGGAGACTGAAGCTTTCTTT; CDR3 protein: CASSLGGTETEAFF
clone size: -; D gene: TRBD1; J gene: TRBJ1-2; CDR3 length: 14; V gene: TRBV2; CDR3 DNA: TGTGCCAGCAGTGTCGACAGGGGGCTCGATGGCTACACCTTC; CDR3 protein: CASSVDRGLDGYTF
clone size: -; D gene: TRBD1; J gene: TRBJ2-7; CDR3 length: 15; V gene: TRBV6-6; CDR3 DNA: TGTGCCAGCAGACACACCGGGACAGGGGGATACGAGCAGTACTTC; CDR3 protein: CASRHTGTGGYEQYF
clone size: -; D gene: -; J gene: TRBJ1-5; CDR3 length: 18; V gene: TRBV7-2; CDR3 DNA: TGTGCCAGCAGCTTATCGACAAGTACAAAGGGGAGGAATCAGCCCCAGCATTTT; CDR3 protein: CASSLSTSTKGRNQPQHF
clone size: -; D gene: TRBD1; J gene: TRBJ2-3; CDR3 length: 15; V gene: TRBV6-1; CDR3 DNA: TGTGCCAGCTTCTGGGGAGGACAGGGATCAGATACGCAGTATTTT; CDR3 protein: CASFWGGQGSDTQYF
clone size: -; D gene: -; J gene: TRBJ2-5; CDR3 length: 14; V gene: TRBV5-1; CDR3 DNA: TGCGCCAGCAGCCCAACGGGAGCAAAAGAGACCCAGTACTTC; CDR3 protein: CASSPTGAKETQYF
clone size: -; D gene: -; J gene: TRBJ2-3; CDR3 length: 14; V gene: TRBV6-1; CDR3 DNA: TGTGCCAGCGTATCGACTCAATCGGGAGATACGCAGTATTTT; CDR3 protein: CASVSTQSGDTQYF
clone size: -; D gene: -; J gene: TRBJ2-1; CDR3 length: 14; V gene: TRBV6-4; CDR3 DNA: TGTGCCAGCAGCGAGCGGAGAGATTACAATGAGCAGTTCTTC; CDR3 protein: CASSERRDYNEQFF
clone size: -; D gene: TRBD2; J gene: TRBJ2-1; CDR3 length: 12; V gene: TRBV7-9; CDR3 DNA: TGTGCCAGCAGCTTCCCCAGCGGGATAAAGTTCTTC; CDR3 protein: CASSFPSGIKFF
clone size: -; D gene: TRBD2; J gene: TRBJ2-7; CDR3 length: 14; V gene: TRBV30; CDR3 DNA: TGTGCCTGGAGAAGGAGCGGGAGGGCCAACGAGCAGTACTTC; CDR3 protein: CAWRRSGRANEQYF
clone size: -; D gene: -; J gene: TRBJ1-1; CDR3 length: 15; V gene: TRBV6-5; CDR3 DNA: TGTGCCAGCAGAAATCTAGACGGTTGGAACACTGAAGCTTTCTTT; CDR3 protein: CASRNLDGWNTEAFF
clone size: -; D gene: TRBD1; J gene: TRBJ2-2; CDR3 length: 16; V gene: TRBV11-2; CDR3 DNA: TGTGCCAGCAGAAAACCGGGACAGGGGACCACCGGGGAGCTGTTTTTT; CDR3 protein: CASRKPGQGTTGELFF
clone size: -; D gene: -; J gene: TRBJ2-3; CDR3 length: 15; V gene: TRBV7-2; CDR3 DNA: TGTGCCAGCAGCTTGACGGGGATCCGCACAGATACGCAGTATTTT; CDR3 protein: CASSLTGIRTDTQYF
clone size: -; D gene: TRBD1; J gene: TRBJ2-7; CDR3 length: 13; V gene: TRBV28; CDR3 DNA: TGTGCCAGCTCCGGGACAGCTCTATCTCAGCAGTACTTC; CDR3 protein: CASSGTALSQQYF
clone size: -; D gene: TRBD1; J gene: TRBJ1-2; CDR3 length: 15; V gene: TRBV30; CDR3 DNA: TGTGCCTGGAGTGTCCCCCGGGACAGGGGCTATGGCTACACCTTC; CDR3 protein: CAWSVPRDRGYGYTF
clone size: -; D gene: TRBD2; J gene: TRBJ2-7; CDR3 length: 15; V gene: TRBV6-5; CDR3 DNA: TGTGCCAGCAGTCCACCGGTAGCGGGAGCTGTCGAGCAGTACTTC; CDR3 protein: CASSPPVAGAVEQYF
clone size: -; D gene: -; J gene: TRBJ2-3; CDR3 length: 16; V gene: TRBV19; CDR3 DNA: TGTGCCAGTAGTAAGCGCCGCACACTTGAGACAGATACGCAGTATTTT; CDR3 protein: CASSKRRTLETDTQYF
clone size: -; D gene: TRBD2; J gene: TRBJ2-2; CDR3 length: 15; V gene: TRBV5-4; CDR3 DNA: TGTGCCAGCAGCTTGGGACTAGCGAAAGCCGGGGAGCTGTTTTTT; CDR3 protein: CASSLGLAKAGELFF
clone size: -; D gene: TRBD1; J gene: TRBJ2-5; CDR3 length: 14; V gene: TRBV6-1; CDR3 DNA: TGTGCCAGCAGTGGGATGACAGGGGGGGAGACCCAGTACTTC; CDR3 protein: CASSGMTGGETQYF
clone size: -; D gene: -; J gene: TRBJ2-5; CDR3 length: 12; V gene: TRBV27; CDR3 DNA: TGTGCCAGCAGTTCTGAGGGAGAGACCCAGTACTTC; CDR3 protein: CASSSEGETQYF
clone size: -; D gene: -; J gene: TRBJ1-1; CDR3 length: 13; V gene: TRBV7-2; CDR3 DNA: TGTGCCAGCAGCGGACAGACGAACACTGAAGCTTTCTTT; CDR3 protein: CASSGQTNTEAFF
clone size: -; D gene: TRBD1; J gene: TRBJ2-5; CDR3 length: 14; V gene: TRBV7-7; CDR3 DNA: TGTGCTAGCAGCAAAACAGGGGGCCCAGAGACCCAGTACTTC; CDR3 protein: CASSKTGGPETQYF
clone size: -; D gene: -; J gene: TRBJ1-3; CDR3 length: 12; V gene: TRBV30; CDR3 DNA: TGTGCCTGGAGTGTGTGGGGAGACACCATATATTTT; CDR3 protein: CAWSVWGDTIYF
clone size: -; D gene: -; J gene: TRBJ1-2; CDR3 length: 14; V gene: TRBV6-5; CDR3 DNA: TGTGCCAGCAGCCCACTCCTGGCGAGGGATGGCTACACCTTC; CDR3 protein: CASSPLLARDGYTF
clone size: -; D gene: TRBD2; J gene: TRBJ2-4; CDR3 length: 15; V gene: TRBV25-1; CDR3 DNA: TGTGCCAGCAGTGCCATCCGGGGGGAAAAAAACATTCAGTACTTC; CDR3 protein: CASSAIRGEKNIQYF
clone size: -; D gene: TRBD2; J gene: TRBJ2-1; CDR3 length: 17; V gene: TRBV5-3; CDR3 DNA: TGTGCCAGAAGCTTGGGCCGACTAGCGTGGGGCGGGGATGAGCAGTTCTTC; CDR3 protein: CARSLGRLAWGGDEQFF
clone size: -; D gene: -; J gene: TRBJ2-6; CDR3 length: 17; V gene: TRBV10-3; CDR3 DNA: TGTGCCATCAGTGAAGGACAAGCAGTCTCTGGGGCCAACGTCCTGACTTTC; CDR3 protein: CAISEGQAVSGANVLTF
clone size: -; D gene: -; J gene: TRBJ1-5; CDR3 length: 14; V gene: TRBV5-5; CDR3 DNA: TGTGCCAGCAGCTTGGGGCAGGTGAATCAGCCCCAGCATTTT; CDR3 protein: CASSLGQVNQPQHF
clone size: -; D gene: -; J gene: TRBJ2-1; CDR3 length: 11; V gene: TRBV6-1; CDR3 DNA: TGTGCCAGCGCAGGCCAATTGGAGCAGTTCTTC; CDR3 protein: CASAGQLEQFF
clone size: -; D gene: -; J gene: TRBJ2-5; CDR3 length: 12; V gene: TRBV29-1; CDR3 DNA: TGCAGCATATGGGGGGGCTCGGAGACCCAGTACTTC; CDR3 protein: CSIWGGSETQYF
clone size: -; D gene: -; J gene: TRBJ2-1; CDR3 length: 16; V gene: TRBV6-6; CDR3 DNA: TGTGCCAGCAGCCAACATCGGGGGACAGACTACAATGAGCAGTTCTTC; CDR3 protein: CASSQHRGTDYNEQFF
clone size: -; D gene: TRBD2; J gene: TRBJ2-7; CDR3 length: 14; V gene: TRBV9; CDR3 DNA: TGTGCCAGCAGCGTCCTAGCGGGAGGCTACGAGCAGTACTTC; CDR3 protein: CASSVLAGGYEQYF
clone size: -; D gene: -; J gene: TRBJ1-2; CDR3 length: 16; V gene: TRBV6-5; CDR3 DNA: TGTGCCAGCAGTTTCTCCGTTGGGGCCAAGATACATGGCTACACCTTC; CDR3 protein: CASSFSVGAKIHGYTF
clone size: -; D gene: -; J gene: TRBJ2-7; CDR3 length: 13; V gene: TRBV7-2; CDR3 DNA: TGTGCCAGCAGCTTCGACAGGTCCTACGAGCAGTACTTC; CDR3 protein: CASSFDRSYEQYF